This record looks at one TCR beta chain sequence and its context. This may arise from a read error, as a much more abundant clone is one base away. The sample belongs to a study of blood T cells in healthy people across ages. Study-wide background: Template switching picked up about one barcoded beta molecule for each two T cells.

Through a sample-barcoded 5' primer and a J-beta primer mix, a second PCR was run for roughly 6 to 12 cycles. In TCRdb, the 5' RACE reads were re-called with MiXCR into one record per CDR3 protein. The table has 700,000 to 850,000 distinct CDR3 sequences, roughly 35% seen once. Sample donors were healthy Caucasian individuals that came from Russia, aged about 6 to 95. The authors isolated at least 6.5 million PBMCs per sample. Germline V CDR1 and CDR2: SGHRS, YFSETQ. The length of the CDR3 is 14 residues. This chain connects TRBV5-1 to TRBJ2-7; the D gene could be TRBD1 or TRBD2 (7 bases each). The sample was blood. This receptor was taken from a young man in good health. CDR3 nucleotides: TGCGCCGGCAGCTTGGGAGGGGGCAGTTACGAGCAGTACTTC. As protein: CAGSLGGGSYEQYF.